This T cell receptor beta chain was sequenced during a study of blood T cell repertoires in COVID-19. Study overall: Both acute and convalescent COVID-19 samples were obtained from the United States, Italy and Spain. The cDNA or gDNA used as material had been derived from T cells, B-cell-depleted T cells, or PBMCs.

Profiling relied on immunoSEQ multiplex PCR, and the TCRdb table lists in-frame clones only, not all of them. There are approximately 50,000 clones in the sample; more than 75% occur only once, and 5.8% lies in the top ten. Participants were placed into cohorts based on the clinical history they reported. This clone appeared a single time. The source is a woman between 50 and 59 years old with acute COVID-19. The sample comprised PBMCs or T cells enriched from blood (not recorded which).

The CDR3, as DNA: TGTGCCAGCAGCATAAGACAGGCTTCAGAAGCTTTCTTT. It encodes CASSIRQASEAFF. This chain joins TRBV9 and TRBJ1-1; D possibly corresponds to TRBD1 (6 bases). Germline V gene lookup returns CDR1 SGDLS and CDR2 YYNGEE. The germline V and J ends were trimmed by 4 bases and 8 bases, with 15 bases remaining between them. CDR3 size: 13 residues.